This T cell receptor beta chain was found in a study of cytomegalovirus exposure and HLA in healthy donors. The overall study: Earlier work reported roughly 120 million unique TCR beta sequences from about 180 million T cells. Findings of the study overall: Later examination showed HLA-associated TCR beta chains had greater clonal expansion than equally common others.

Participants comprised healthy donors of bone marrow. Germline-derived CDR1 and CDR2 are MGHDK and SYGVNS. The CDR3 is 12 amino acids. The V end lost 7 bases, the J end lost 8 bases, and 12 bases lay between the germline ends. Notes on this clone: The antigen is not known.

PCR was performed using 60 Vbeta and 13 Jbeta primers. Original methodology: About 83 million unique TCR beta chains, roughly 10 million shared, were counted in a later analysis. Here immunoSEQ multiplex PCR was the method, and the copy in TCRdb shows in-frame clones only, minus some. That table furnishes V, J and clone size, whereas the DNA furnished D and trimming. Among around 170,000 clones, about three quarters were seen once, and the ten largest hold about 1.6%. Material for sequencing was PBMCs. The receptor comes from a girl between 5 and 17 years old in good health and CMV-seronegative. This sequence joins TRBV25-1 and TRBJ2-1; D is unclear. The CDR3 protein is CASNQFRDEQFF. The CDR3 DNA reads as TGTGCCAGCAACCAATTTCGGGATGAGCAGTTCTTC.